A selection of T cell receptor beta chains follows, all from one sample in a study of brain T cells in children with intractable seizures. The method was immunoSEQ multiplex PCR; TCRdb's version includes in-frame clones alone and lacks a portion of them. The table has about 350,000 clones, nearly 95% seen once. This specimen was peripheral blood, taken approximately 5 months after surgery. The receptors derive from a boy in the first two years of life with tuberous sclerosis and intractable seizures. CDR3s include the opening cysteine and the closing phenylalanine or tryptophan. The D gene is left open where the match is weak.

d_call	v_call	j_call	cdr3_aa	cdr3_nt
.	TRBV6-5	TRBJ1-1	CASSYSAGPTEAFF	TGTGCCAGCAGTTACTCGGCGGGCCCCACTGAAGCTTTCTTT
TRBD1	TRBV27	TRBJ1-1	CASSQQGRWNTEAFF	TGTGCCAGCAGTCAACAGGGGCGGTGGAACACTGAAGCTTTCTTT
.	TRBV7-9	TRBJ2-5	CASSWGRLTSRYRETQYF	TGTGCCAGCAGCTGGGGCAGGTTAACTTCACGCTACAGGGAGACCCAGTACTTC
TRBD1	TRBV3-1/TRBV3-2	TRBJ2-2	CASSQGQGADTGELFF	TGTGCCAGCAGCCAAGGGCAGGGGGCCGACACCGGGGAGCTGTTTTTT
.	TRBV19	TRBJ2-7	CASSFTIRYEQYF	TGTGCCAGTAGTTTCACCATCAGGTACGAGCAGTACTTC
TRBD1	TRBV7-3	TRBJ2-1	CASSWTGSSSYNEQFF	TGTGCCAGCAGCTGGACAGGGAGTAGCTCCTACAATGAGCAGTTCTTC
.	TRBV12-3/TRBV12-4	TRBJ1-2	CASSWSNYGYTF	TGTGCCAGCAGTTGGAGTAACTATGGCTACACCTTC
.	TRBV9	TRBJ2-2	CASSVGGNEAGELFF	TGTGCCAGCAGCGTAGGCGGGAACGAGGCCGGGGAGCTGTTTTTT
.	TRBV27	TRBJ1-4	CASSASRMNEKLFF	TGTGCCAGCAGTGCTAGTAGAATGAATGAAAAACTGTTTTTT
TRBD1	TRBV6-6	TRBJ1-6	CASSPGGRYNSPLHF	TGTGCCAGCAGTCCAGGGGGACGCTATAATTCACCCCTCCACTTT
TRBD1	TRBV2	TRBJ2-2	CAGYLTGGTGELFF	TGTGCCGGGTATTTGACAGGGGGCACCGGGGAGCTGTTTTTT
TRBD2	TRBV7-2	TRBJ2-3	CASSPVGAGGREDTQYF	TGTGCCAGCAGCCCCGTTGGGGCGGGGGGGAGGGAAGATACGCAGTATTTT
.	TRBV4-1	TRBJ2-3	CASSPSGPLASTDTQYF	TGCGCCAGCAGCCCCTCAGGCCCCCTAGCGTCCACAGATACGCAGTATTTT
.	TRBV3-1/TRBV3-2	TRBJ2-3	CASSQDLGGPKDTQYF	TGTGCCAGCAGCCAAGATCTAGGAGGGCCGAAAGATACGCAGTATTTT
.	TRBV18	TRBJ2-4	CASSPLGVKNIQYF	TGTGCCAGCTCACCACTGGGTGTCAAAAACATTCAGTACTTC
.	TRBV28	TRBJ2-2	CASRSGGNTGELFF	TGTGCCAGCCGGTCCGGGGGGAACACCGGGGAGCTGTTTTTT
.	TRBV6-5	TRBJ1-2	CASSSPGRKPDGYTF	TGTGCCAGCAGTTCCCCGGGCCGGAAACCCGATGGCTACACCTTC